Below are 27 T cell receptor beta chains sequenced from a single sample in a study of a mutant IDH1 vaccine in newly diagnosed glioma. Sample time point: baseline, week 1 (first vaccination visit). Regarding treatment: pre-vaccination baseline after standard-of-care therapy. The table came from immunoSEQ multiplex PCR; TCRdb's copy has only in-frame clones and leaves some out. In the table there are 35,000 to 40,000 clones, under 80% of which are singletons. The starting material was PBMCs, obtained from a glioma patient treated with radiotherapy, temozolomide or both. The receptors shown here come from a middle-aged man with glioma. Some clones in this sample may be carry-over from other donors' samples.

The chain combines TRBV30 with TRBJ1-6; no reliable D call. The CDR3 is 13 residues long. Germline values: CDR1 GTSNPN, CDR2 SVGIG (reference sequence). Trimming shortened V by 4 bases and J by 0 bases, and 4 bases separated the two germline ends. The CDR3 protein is CAWTSSYNSPLHF. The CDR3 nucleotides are TGTGCCTGGACATCCTCCTATAATTCACCCCTCCACTTT. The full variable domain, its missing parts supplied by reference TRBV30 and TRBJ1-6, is SQTIHQWPATLVQPVGSPLSLECTVEGTSNPNLYWYRQAAGRGLQLLFYSVGIGQISSEVPQNLSASRPQDRQFILSSKKLLLSDSGFYLCAWTSSYNSPLHFGNGTRLTVT.

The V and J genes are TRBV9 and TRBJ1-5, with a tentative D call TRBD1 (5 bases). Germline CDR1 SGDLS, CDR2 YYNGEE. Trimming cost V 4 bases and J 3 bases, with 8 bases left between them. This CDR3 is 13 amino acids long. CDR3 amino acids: CASSPGFNQPQHF. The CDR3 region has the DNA TGTGCCAGCAGCCCAGGGTTCAATCAGCCCCAGCATTTT.

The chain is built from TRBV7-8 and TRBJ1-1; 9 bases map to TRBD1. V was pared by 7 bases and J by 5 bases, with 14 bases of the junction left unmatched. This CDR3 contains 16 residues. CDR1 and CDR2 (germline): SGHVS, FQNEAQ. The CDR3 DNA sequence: TGTGCCAGCAACCCAACAGGGGGCTCGTGGTGGACTGAAGCTTTCTTT. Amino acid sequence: CASNPTGGSWWTEAFF.

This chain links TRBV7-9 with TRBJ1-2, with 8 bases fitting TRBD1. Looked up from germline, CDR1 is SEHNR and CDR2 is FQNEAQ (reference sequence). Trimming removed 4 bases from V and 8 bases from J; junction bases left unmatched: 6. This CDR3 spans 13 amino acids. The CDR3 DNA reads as TGTGCCAGCAGCTCTAGGACAGGGCCGGGCTACACCTTC. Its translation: CASSSRTGPGYTF.

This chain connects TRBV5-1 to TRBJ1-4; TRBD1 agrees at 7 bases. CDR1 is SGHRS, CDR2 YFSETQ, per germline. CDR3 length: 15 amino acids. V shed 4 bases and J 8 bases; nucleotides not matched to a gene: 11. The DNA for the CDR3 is TGCGCCAGCAGCCAGACAGGGTCTGGAGGGGAAAAACTGTTTTTT. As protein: CASSQTGSGGEKLFF.

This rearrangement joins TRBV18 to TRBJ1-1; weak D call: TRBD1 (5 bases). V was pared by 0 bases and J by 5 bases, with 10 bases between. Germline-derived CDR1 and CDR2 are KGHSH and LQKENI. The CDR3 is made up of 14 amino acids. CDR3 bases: TGTGCCAGCTCACCACCGGGGGTTGGTACTGAAGCTTTCTTT. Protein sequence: CASSPPGVGTEAFF. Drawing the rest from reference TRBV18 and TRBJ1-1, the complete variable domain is NAGVMQNPRHLVRRRGQEARLRCSPMKGHSHVYWYRQLPEEGLKFMVYLQKENIIDESGMPKERFSAEFPKEGPSILRIQQVVRGDSAAYFCASSPPGVGTEAFFGQGTRLTVV.

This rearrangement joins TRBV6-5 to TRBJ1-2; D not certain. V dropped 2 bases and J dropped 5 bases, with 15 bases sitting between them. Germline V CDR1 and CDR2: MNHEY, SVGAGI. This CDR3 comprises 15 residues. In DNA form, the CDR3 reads TGTGCCAGCAGTTACCGGTCGACCTTACAGTATGGCTACACCTTC. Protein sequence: CASSYRSTLQYGYTF.

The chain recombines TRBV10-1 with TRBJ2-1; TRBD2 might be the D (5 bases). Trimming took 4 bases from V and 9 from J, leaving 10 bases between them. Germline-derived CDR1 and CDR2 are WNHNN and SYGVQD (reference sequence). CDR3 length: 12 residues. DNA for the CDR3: TGCGCCAGCAGTGCGGGGAGTACTGAGCAGTTCTTC. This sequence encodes CASSAGSTEQFF.

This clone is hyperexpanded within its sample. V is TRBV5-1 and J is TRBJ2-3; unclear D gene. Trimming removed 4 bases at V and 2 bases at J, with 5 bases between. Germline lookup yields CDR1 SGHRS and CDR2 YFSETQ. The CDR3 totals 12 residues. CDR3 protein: CASSEHTDTQYF. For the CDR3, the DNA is TGCGCCAGCAGCGAACACACAGATACGCAGTATTTT.

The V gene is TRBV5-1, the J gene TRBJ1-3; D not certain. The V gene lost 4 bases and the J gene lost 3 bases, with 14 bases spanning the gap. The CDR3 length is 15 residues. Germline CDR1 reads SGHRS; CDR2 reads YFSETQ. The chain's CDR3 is CASSRGYESGNTIYF. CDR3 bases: TGCGCCAGCAGCCGAGGGTATGAGAGTGGAAACACCATATATTTT.

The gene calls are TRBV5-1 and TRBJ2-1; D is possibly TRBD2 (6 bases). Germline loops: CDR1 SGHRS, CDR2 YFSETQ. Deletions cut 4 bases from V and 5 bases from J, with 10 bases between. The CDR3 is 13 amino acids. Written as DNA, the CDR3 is TGCGCCAGCAGCAGGACTACAGACAATGAGCAGTTCTTC. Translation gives CASSRTTDNEQFF.

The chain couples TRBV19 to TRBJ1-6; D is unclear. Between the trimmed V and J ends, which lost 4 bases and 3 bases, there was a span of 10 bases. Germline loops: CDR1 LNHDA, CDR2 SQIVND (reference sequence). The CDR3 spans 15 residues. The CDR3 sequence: CASSTPSSYNSPLHF. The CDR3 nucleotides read TGTGCCAGTAGTACCCCGAGCAGCTATAATTCACCCCTCCACTTT.

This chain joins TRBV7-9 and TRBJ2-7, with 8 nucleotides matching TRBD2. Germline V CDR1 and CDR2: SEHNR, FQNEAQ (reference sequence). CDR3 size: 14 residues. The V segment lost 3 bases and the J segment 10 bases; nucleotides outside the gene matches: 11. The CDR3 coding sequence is TGTGCCAGCAGCTTTGGGGAAATTAGCGGGAATCAGTACTTC. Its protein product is CASSFGEISGNQYF.

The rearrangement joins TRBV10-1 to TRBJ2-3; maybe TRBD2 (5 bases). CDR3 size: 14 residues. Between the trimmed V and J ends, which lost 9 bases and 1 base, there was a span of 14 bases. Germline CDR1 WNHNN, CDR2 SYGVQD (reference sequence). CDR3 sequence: CARTDSAGTDTQYF. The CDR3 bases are TGCGCCAGGACGGACTCGGCCGGCACAGATACGCAGTATTTT.

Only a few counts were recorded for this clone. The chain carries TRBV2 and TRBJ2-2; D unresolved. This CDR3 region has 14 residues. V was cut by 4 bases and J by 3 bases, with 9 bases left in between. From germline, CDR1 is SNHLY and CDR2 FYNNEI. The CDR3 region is CASSVRPDTGELFF. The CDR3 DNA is TGTGCCAGCAGTGTACGGCCTGACACCGGGGAGCTGTTTTTT.

The CDR3: CASSDTGTMGNEQFF. CDR3 in DNA: TGTGCCAGCAGTGACACCGGGACAATGGGCAATGAGCAGTTCTTC. This chain joins TRBV6-1 and TRBJ2-1; TRBD1 might be the D (6 bases). The germline V and J ends were trimmed by 3 bases and 6 bases, with 15 bases remaining between them. The germline CDR1 and CDR2 sequences are MNHNS and SASEGT. The CDR3 is 15 residues long.

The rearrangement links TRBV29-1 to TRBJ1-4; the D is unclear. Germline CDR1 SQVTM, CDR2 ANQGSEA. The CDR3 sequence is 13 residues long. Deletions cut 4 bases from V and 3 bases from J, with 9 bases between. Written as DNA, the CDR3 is TGCAGCGTTGTATCGGGATCTAATGAAAAACTGTTTTTT. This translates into CSVVSGSNEKLFF.

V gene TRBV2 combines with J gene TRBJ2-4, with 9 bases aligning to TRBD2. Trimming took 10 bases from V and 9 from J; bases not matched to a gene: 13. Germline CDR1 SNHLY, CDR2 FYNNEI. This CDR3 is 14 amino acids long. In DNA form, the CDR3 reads TGTGCCACCAGGGAAAAGCGGGGGGTAGGCATTCAGTACTTC. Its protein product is CATREKRGVGIQYF.

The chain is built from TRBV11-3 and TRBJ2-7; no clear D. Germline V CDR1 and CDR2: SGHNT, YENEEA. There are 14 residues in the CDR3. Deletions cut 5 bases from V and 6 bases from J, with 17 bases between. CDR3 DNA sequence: TGTGCCAGCAGCCCAGACCCTTCACGAGCCGAGCAGTACTTC. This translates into CASSPDPSRAEQYF.

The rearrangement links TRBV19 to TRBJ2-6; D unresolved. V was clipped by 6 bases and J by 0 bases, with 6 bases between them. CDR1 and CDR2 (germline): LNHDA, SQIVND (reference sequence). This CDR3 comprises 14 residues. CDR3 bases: TGTGCCAGTAGAACCTACTCTGGGGCCAACGTCCTGACTTTC. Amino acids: CASRTYSGANVLTF.

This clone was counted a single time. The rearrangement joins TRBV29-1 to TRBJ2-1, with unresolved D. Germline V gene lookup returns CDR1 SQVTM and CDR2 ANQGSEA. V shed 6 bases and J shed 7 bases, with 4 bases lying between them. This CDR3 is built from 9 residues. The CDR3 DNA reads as TGCAGCGTCGATAATGAGCAGTTCTTC. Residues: CSVDNEQFF.

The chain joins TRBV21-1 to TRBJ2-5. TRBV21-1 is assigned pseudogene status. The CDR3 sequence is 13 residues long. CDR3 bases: TGTGCCAGCAGCAAAGAGGATGAAGAGACCCAGTACTTC. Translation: CASSKEDEETQYF.

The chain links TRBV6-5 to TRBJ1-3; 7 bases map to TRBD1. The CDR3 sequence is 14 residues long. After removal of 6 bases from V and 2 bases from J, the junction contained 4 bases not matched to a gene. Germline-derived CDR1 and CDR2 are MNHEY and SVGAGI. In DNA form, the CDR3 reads TGTGCCAGCAGCCCGACAGGGACTGGAAACACCATATATTTT. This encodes CASSPTGTGNTIYF.

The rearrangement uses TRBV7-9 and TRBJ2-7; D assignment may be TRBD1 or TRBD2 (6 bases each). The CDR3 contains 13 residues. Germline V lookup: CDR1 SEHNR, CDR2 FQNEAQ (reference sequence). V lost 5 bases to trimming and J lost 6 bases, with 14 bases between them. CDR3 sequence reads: CASSGSGGGEQYF. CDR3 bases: TGTGCCAGCAGCGGGAGTGGAGGGGGCGAGCAGTACTTC. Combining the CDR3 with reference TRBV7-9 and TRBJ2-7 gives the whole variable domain DTGVSQNPRHKITKRGQNVTFRCDPISEHNRLYWYRQTLGQGPEFLTYFQNEAQLEKSRLLSDRFSAERPKGSFSTLEIQRTEQGDSAMYLCASSGSGGGEQYFGPGTRLTVT.

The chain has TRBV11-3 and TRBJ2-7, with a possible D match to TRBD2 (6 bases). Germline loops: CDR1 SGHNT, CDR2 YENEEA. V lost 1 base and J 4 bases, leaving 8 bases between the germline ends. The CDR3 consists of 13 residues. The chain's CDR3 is CASSLGGGYEQYF. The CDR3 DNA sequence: TGTGCCAGCAGCTTAGGAGGAGGGTACGAGCAGTACTTC.

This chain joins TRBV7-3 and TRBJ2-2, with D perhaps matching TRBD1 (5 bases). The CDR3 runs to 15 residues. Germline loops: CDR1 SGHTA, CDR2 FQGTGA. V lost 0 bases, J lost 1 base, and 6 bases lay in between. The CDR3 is CASSLTDRNTGELFF. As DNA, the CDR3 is TGTGCCAGCAGCTTAACAGACAGGAACACCGGGGAGCTGTTTTTT.

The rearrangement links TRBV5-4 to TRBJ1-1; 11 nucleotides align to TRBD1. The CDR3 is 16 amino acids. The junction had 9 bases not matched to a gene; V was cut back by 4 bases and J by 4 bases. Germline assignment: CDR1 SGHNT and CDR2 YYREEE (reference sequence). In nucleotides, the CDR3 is TGTGCCAGCAGCGTCGGACAGGGGGCGCGGGTCACTGAAGCTTTCTTT. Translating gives CASSVGQGARVTEAFF.